This is a list of T cell receptor beta chains from one sample in a study of tumor and adjacent non-tumor tissue in lung cancer. TCRdb used MiXCR to reprocess the multiplex PCR reads, holding one entry per CDR3 protein. In the table there are 75,000 to 80,000 distinct CDR3 sequences, about 80% of which are singletons. The material sequenced was distant non-tumor lung tissue. These receptors came from a man aged 70-80 years with non-small cell lung cancer. Both conserved end residues are part of each CDR3. A D gene is named only where the DNA matches it firmly. Clone size is stated in some rows and not others, as once, few, many or a class when expanded.

J gene | clone size | V gene | D gene | CDR3 protein | CDR3 DNA
TRBJ2-3 | . | TRBV10-3 | TRBD1 | CAMSTGDTDTQYF | TGTGCCATGAGTACAGGGGACACAGATACGCAGTATTTT
TRBJ2-1 | . | TRBV11-2 | . | CASSILLAGTFINEQFF | TGTGCCAGCAGCATCTTGCTAGCTGGGACGTTTATCAATGAGCAGTTCTTC
TRBJ2-1 | . | TRBV29-1 | . | CSVEPYDNGVDNDQFF | TGCAGCGTTGAACCCTATGACAACGGGGTGGACAATGACCAGTTTTTC
TRBJ1-6 | . | TRBV11-3 | . | CASLGRNSPLHF | TGTGCCAGCCTGGGACGTAATTCACCCCTCCACTTT
TRBJ2-2 | . | TRBV11-2 | TRBD1 | CASSLVGTGVAGDLSF | TGTGCCAGCAGCTTAGTGGGCACAGGGGTTGCCGGGGATCTGTCCTTT
TRBJ1-1 | . | TRBV7-2 | . | CASSLVAGNTEAFF | TGTGCCAGCAGCTTAGTGGCGGGGAACACTGAAGCTTTCTTT
TRBJ1-1 | . | TRBV6-5 | . | CANLRDGDTEAFF | TGTGCCAACTTGAGGGACGGAGACACTGAAGCTTTCTTT
TRBJ1-1 | few | TRBV28 | TRBD1 | CATTGWERSTEAFF | TGTGCCACGACAGGGTGGGAGCGGAGCACTGAAGCTTTCTTT
TRBJ2-7 | many | TRBV29-1 | . | CSVAESTGTYEQYF | TGCAGCGTTGCAGAGTCGACAGGAACCTACGAGCAGTACTTC
TRBJ1-1 | . | TRBV11-1 | . | CASSAHRDTEAFF | TGTGCCAGCAGCGCCCACAGGGACACTGAAGCTTTCTTC
TRBJ2-7 | . | TRBV4-1 | . | CASSRGTGRASGQYF | TGCGCCAGCAGCCGCGGTACTGGCAGGGCGAGCGGGCAGTACTTC
TRBJ2-7 | . | TRBV29-1 | . | CSAWGTNPEQNF | TGTAGCGCCTGGGGGACGAACCCCGAACAGAACTTC
TRBJ2-1 | . | TRBV2 | . | CATSGEYVSNDQFF | TGTGCCACCAGTGGCGAGTATGTCTCCAATGATCAGTTCTTC
TRBJ2-5 | . | TRBV5-1 | . | CASRLLSLGLSGGETNYF | TGCGCCAGCAGATTGTTGAGTTTGGGACTTTCTGGGGGAGAGACCAACTACTTC
TRBJ1-6 | few | TRBV10-2 | . | CASSSHLGVNNSPLHF | TGCGCCAGCAGCTCACATTTGGGGGTTAATAATTCACCCCTCCACTTT
TRBJ2-3 | . | TRBV5-4 | TRBD1 | CASSLCMWTGDTTITDTHYF | TGTGCCAGCAGCTTGTGTATGTGGACAGGGGACACTACTATCACAGATACGCACTATTTT
TRBJ2-1 | . | TRBV11-3 | TRBD1 | CTSSPNRGNEQLF | TGTACCAGCAGCCCTAACAGGGGCAATGAGCAGTTATTT
TRBJ2-2 | . | TRBV14 | . | CASIQELGNTGELFF | TGTGCCAGTATCCAAGAATTGGGGAACACCGGGGAGCTGTTTTTT
TRBJ2-1 | . | TRBV11-2 | . | CASSLAGERNEPFF | TGTGCCAGCAGCTTAGCGGGGGAGCGGAATGAGCCGTTCTTC